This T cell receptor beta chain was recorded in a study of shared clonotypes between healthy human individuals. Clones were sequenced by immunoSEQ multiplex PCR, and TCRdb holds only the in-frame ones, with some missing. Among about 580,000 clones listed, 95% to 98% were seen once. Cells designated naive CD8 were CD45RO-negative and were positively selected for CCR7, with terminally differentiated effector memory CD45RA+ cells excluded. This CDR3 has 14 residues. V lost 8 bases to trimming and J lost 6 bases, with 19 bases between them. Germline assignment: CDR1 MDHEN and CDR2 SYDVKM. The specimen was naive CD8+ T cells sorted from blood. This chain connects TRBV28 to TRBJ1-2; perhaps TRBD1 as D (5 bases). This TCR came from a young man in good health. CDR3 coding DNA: TGTGCCAGCTGCACCCGGGGGTACTCCGATGGCTACACCTTC. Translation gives CASCTRGYSDGYTF.